A single sample gave rise to the 7 T cell receptor beta chains below, sequenced in a study of control samples from healthy donors and cancer patients. Here immunoSEQ multiplex PCR was the method, and the copy in TCRdb shows in-frame clones only, minus some. The sample carries approximately 180,000 clones, 90% to 95% recorded once. Material for sequencing was blood. The receptors derive from a young woman in good health.

The chain joins TRBV5-1 to TRBJ1-2; TRBD1 matches 12 bases. There are 18 residues in the CDR3. Germline lookup yields CDR1 SGHRS and CDR2 YFSETQ. The V and J ends lost 4 bases and 2 bases, in that order; junction bases with no gene match: 12. CDR3 in DNA: TGCGCCAGCAGCCAACGTCCCGGGACAGGGGGCGGGAACTATGGCTACACCTTC. The encoded protein is CASSQRPGTGGGNYGYTF.

The chain joins TRBV6-5 to TRBJ1-4; D remains unclear. This CDR3 contains 13 residues. Trimming cost V 8 bases and J 8 bases, with 15 bases left between them. Germline V gives CDR1 MNHEY, CDR2 SVGAGI. The CDR3 sequence is CASGSAPEEKLFF. The CDR3 coding sequence is TGTGCCAGCGGATCAGCACCCGAGGAAAAACTGTTTTTT.

A few counts support this clone. The J gene is TRBJ2-5, the V gene TRBV11-2; D might be TRBD1 or TRBD2, each matching 6 bases. Germline CDR1 is SGHAT and CDR2 is FQNNGV. The length of the CDR3 is 13 residues. Trimming left V 2 bases short and J 4 bases short, with 8 bases between. The CDR3 DNA is TGTGCCAGCAGCTTATGGGGGGCAGAGACCCAGTACTTC. Protein product: CASSLWGAETQYF.

As regards this clone: The junction and the germline gene differ at one end; a read error may be behind it. The chain combines TRBV19 with TRBJ2-7, with TRBD1 matching 7 bases. Germline CDR1 and CDR2: LNHDA and SQIVND (reference sequence). The CDR3 spans 15 residues. CDR3 in amino acids: CASSVTGPPSYGQYF. The CDR3 nucleotides are TGTGCCAGTAGTGTGACAGGGCCTCCGTCCTACGGGCAGTACTTC.

The chain links TRBV2 to TRBJ2-2, with TRBD2 matching 10 bases. Germline CDR1 reads SNHLY; CDR2 reads FYNNEI. After removal of 9 bases from V and 6 bases from J, the junction contained 7 bases not matched to a gene. The CDR3 has 14 amino acids. CDR3 bases: TGTGCCAGTCTTCTAGCGGGGGAGGCCGGGGAGCTGTTTTTT. It specifies CASLLAGEAGELFF.

The CDR3 DNA sequence: TGTGCCAGCAGCCAAGAAACTAGCCCCGCTTACGAGCAGTACTTC. Protein sequence: CASSQETSPAYEQYF. The rearrangement links TRBV4-2 to TRBJ2-7; TRBD2 might be the D (6 bases). Germline V lookup: CDR1 LGHNA, CDR2 YNFKEQ. This CDR3 is 15 amino acids long. V lost 0 bases to trimming and J lost 4 bases, with 13 bases between them.

A remark on this clone: Other DNA sequences in the same sample also yield this CDR3. The V and J genes are TRBV5-1 and TRBJ2-7, with 11 bases matching TRBD1. The J segment lost 6 bases and the V segment lost 0 bases, leaving 11 bases of the junction unmatched. The CDR3 spans 17 residues. CDR1 is SGHRS and CDR2 is YFSETQ in the germline V gene. This CDR3 reads CASSLGVLGQGGREQYF. Here the CDR3 DNA reads TGCGCCAGCAGCTTGGGTGTATTGGGACAGGGGGGGCGCGAGCAGTACTTC.